One sample yielded the 21 T cell receptor beta chains listed below, sequenced in a study of T cell repertoires in cytomegalovirus infection. Antigens for these TCRs are unknown. Each CDR3 protein is one row after TCRdb ran MiXCR on the reads. Of about 890,000 distinct CDR3 sequences in the sample, around 32% were seen once. The source material was cultured CD8+ T cells from PBMCs, sampled from culture after CMV antigen stimulation. The receptors were gathered from a human donor in good health (CMV status not recorded). Some clones in this sample may be carry-over from other donors' samples.

This clonotype was picked up a small number of times. CDR3 bases: TGTGCCAGCAGCGAGGCCTCTACTAGCGGGGGCTACAATGAGCAGTTCTTC. Protein: CASSEASTSGGYNEQFF. The V gene is TRBV9, the J gene TRBJ2-1, with TRBD2 matching 11 bases. V dropped 3 bases and J dropped 3; count of bases not matched to a gene: 8. Germline lookup yields CDR1 SGDLS and CDR2 YYNGEE. The CDR3 totals 17 residues.

The chain has TRBV27 and TRBJ2-7; 7 nucleotides agree with TRBD2. The germline V gene encodes CDR1 MNHEY and CDR2 SMNVEV (reference sequence). The CDR3 has 15 amino acids. Germline trimming cut 3 bases from V and 3 bases from J; bases unmatched to any gene: 8. DNA for the CDR3: TGTGCCAGCAGTTTTCGGGCAAGGGAGGGCTACGAGCAGTACTTC. It yields the protein CASSFRAREGYEQYF.

This clonotype has more than one count but fewer than ten. The rearrangement links TRBV7-8 to TRBJ2-5; 7 bases line up with TRBD1. From germline, CDR1 is SGHVS and CDR2 FQNEAQ. J was trimmed by 2 bases and V by 6 bases; bases with no gene match: 12. This CDR3 has 16 amino acids. CDR3 sequence reads: CASRGYRDREQETQYF. Here the CDR3 DNA reads TGTGCCAGCAGGGGTTACCGGGACAGAGAACAAGAGACCCAGTACTTC.

The V gene is TRBV6-5, the J gene TRBJ2-2; the D gene is possibly TRBD1 (5 bases). The germline V gene encodes CDR1 MNHEY and CDR2 SVGAGI. This CDR3 has 16 residues. Trimming pared 0 bases from V and 1 base from J, leaving 9 bases between. The DNA for the CDR3 is TGTGCCAGCAGTTACTCCGTCGACAGGAACACCGGGGAGCTGTTTTTT. Residues: CASSYSVDRNTGELFF.

For this clonotype: An end of the junction differs from the germline gene, which may be a read error. This chain joins TRBV7-8 and TRBJ1-4; tentatively, D is TRBD1 (5 bases). The CDR3 covers 17 residues. CDR1 is SGHVS and CDR2 is FQNEAQ in the germline V gene. The CDR3 loop reads CANSSLAGGVISEKLFF. The CDR3 region has the DNA TGTGCCAACAGCTCCCTAGCCGGGGGGGTGATCAGTGAAAAACTGTTTTTT.

The chain joins TRBV7-9 to TRBJ1-2; TRBD1 matches 7 bases. The CDR3 has 16 amino acids. Germline trimming cut 2 bases from V and 0 bases from J; bases unmatched to any gene: 6. CDR1 and CDR2 (germline): SEHNR, FQNEAQ (reference sequence). The CDR3 reads CASSLRRGESNYGYTF. Here the CDR3 DNA reads TGTGCCAGCAGCTTACGCAGGGGGGAGTCTAACTATGGCTACACCTTC.

This clonotype was picked up a small number of times. The CDR3: CASSILSGGSYEQYF. The DNA of the CDR3 is TGTGCCAGTAGTATCCTTTCAGGGGGCTCCTACGAGCAGTACTTC. The chain carries TRBV19 and TRBJ2-7; the match to TRBD1 covers 7 bases. The CDR3 loop spans 15 amino acids. Looked up from germline, CDR1 is LNHDA and CDR2 is SQIVND (reference sequence). V lost 3 bases, J lost 0 bases, and 5 bases stayed unmatched.

The rearrangement links TRBV2 to TRBJ2-5; 10 nucleotides align to TRBD2. The germline gives CDR1 SNHLY, CDR2 FYNNEI. The CDR3 loop spans 18 amino acids. V dropped 1 base and J dropped 5; count of bases not matched to a gene: 13. CDR3 sequence: CASSEVVGVAGGSETQYF. In nucleotides, the CDR3 is TGTGCCAGCAGTGAAGTGGTTGGGGTAGCGGGGGGCTCGGAGACCCAGTACTTC.

This clonotype was seen a handful of times. The chain combines TRBV6-2 or TRBV6-3 with TRBJ2-2; D is ambiguous. CDR3 size: 13 residues. Germline CDR1 reads MNHEY; CDR2 reads SVGEGT. The V and J ends lost 7 bases and 8 bases respectively, with 14 bases between them. The CDR3 loop reads CASNLASPGELFF. The CDR3 coding sequence is TGTGCCAGCAACCTTGCTTCCCCGGGGGAGCTGTTTTTT.

The V call is TRBV11-2, the J call TRBJ2-5; no clear D. CDR3 length: 18 amino acids. V was cut by 6 bases and J by 0 bases, with 23 bases left in between. Germline CDR1 reads SGHAT; CDR2 reads FQNNGV. CDR3: CASSYHFPEKGYQETQYF. The CDR3 nucleotides read TGTGCCAGCAGTTACCACTTCCCGGAGAAGGGATACCAAGAGACCCAGTACTTC.

There are many counts of this clonotype. The gene calls are TRBV10-3 and TRBJ1-1; D not resolved. V was pared by 4 bases and J by 1 base, with 7 bases between. Per germline, CDR1 ENHRY and CDR2 SYGVKD. This CDR3 is 13 amino acids long. The CDR3 DNA is TGTGCCATCAGTGTTACGGAGAACACTGAAGCTTTCTTT. As protein: CAISVTENTEAFF.

The J gene is TRBJ2-5, the V gene TRBV7-6; either TRBD1 or TRBD2 may fit D (5 bases each). The V end lost 1 base, the J end lost 5 bases, and 17 bases lay between the germline ends. CDR3 length: 16 residues. Germline CDR1 reads SGHVS; CDR2 reads FNYEAQ. The CDR3 here is CASSLDLGPSSETQYF. For the CDR3, the DNA is TGTGCCAGCAGCTTAGATTTGGGACCGAGCTCCGAGACCCAGTACTTC. The whole variable domain, remainder taken from reference TRBV7-6 and TRBJ2-5, is GAGVSQSPRYKVTKRGQDVALRCDPISGHVSLYWYRQALGQGPEFLTYFNYEAQQDKSGLPNDRFSAERPEGSISTLTIQRTEQRDSAMYRCASSLDLGPSSETQYFGPGTRLLVL.

The chain links TRBV6-2 or TRBV6-3 to TRBJ1-1, with D tentatively TRBD1 (6 bases). Trimming stripped 5 bases from V and 6 bases from J, with 16 bases between. This CDR3 contains 14 residues. Germline assignment: CDR1 MNHEY and CDR2 SVGEGT. CDR3 nucleotides: TGTGCCAGCAGTCCGCGGGGGCGTGGACCTGAAGCTTTCTTT. The encoded protein is CASSPRGRGPEAFF.

This rearrangement joins TRBV29-1 to TRBJ2-2, with a tentative D call TRBD2 (6 bases). The germline V and J ends were trimmed by 4 bases and 5 bases, with 11 bases remaining between them. This CDR3 contains 13 residues. The V gene's germline CDR1 is SQVTM and CDR2 ANQGSEA. CDR3 DNA sequence: TGCAGCGTTGCGGGACTTAGAACCGGGGAGCTGTTTTTT. Translating gives CSVAGLRTGELFF.

For this clonotype: At one end the junction does not follow the germline gene, possibly because of a read error. This chain links TRBV5-1 with TRBJ2-1, with D perhaps matching TRBD1 (6 bases). Germline lookup yields CDR1 SGHRS and CDR2 YFSETQ. The CDR3 has 15 amino acids. CDR3 nucleotide sequence: TGCGTCAGCAGCTTATCCCCGGGACACAACAATGAGCAGTTCTTC. Translated, it gives CVSSLSPGHNNEQFF.

The chain combines TRBV15 with TRBJ1-4, with 8 bases lining up with TRBD1. J was trimmed by 8 bases and V by 3 bases; bases with no gene match: 8. The germline V gene has CDR1 LNHNV and CDR2 YYDKDF (reference sequence). The CDR3 has 15 residues. The CDR3 DNA reads as TGTGCCACCAGCAGCCTGACAGGGGTAGACGAAAAACTGTTTTTT. It codes for CATSSLTGVDEKLFF.

This clonotype has more than one count but fewer than ten. This chain uses TRBV7-3 with TRBJ1-4; no reliable D call. CDR3 size: 14 residues. Germline V CDR1 and CDR2: SGHTA, FQGTGA. Trimming removed 1 base at V and 10 bases at J, with 13 bases between. The CDR3 DNA reads TGTGCCAGCAGCTTAATTGACGGGTTGGGAAAACTGTTTTTT. Encoded protein: CASSLIDGLGKLFF.

V gene TRBV7-9 combines with J gene TRBJ2-1; 9 bases match TRBD1. The CDR3 length is 16 residues. Germline CDR1 is SEHNR and CDR2 is FQNEAQ (reference sequence). The V segment lost 6 bases and the J segment 6 bases; nucleotides outside the gene matches: 12. CDR3 in amino acids: CASSPSQGAEGNEQFF. As DNA, the CDR3 is TGTGCCAGCAGTCCTTCACAGGGGGCCGAGGGCAATGAGCAGTTCTTC.

This clonotype came up a few times. This chain uses TRBV4-1 with TRBJ2-3; TRBD2 agrees at 8 bases. CDR3 size: 21 residues. Unmatched junction bases numbered 28, after V lost 5 bases and J lost 6 bases. Germline lookup yields CDR1 MGHRA and CDR2 YSYEKL. The CDR3, as DNA: TGCGCCAGCAGCAACCATCCCACGGGCCTGAATAGCGGGGTATCTTCGGATACGCAGTATTTT. It codes for CASSNHPTGLNSGVSSDTQYF.

The chain employs TRBV7-6 and TRBJ1-6; weak D call: TRBD1 (5 bases). In germline, CDR1 is SGHVS, CDR2 FNYEAQ. This CDR3 is built from 14 residues. The V and J ends lost 1 base and 15 bases respectively, with 16 bases between them. The CDR3 nucleotides read TGTGCCAGCAGCTTAGGCCCAGGTGGGGGGGACCTCCACTTT. Protein sequence: CASSLGPGGGDLHF.

The CDR3 bases are TGTGCCAGCAGTTACTCGATGGCAGGGGAGAAGTGGGCCACAGATACGCAGTATTTT. Protein product: CASSYSMAGEKWATDTQYF. The chain joins TRBV6-6 to TRBJ2-3, with D possibly TRBD1 on 6 matching bases. This CDR3 has 19 amino acids. Trimming removed 0 bases from V and 2 bases from J, with 21 bases in between. Germline V gene data show CDR1 as MNHNY and CDR2 as SVGAGI (reference sequence).